The entry below gives a single T cell receptor (beta chain) sequence along with its context. Its target is unknown. Other DNA variants within this sample encode the same CDR3. The entry originates in a study of shared clonotypes between healthy human individuals. The study drew its donors from healthy HIV-negative adults without recent acute infections or vaccinations. The authors combined CD45RO+ cells with CCR7-negative CD45RA+ TemRA cells as CD8 memory. Notes on the study in general: With four donors compared, around 4.7% of naive CD4 clonotypes were shared.

Germline V lookup: CDR1 SEHNR, CDR2 FQNEAQ (reference sequence). V lost 1 base, J lost 5 bases, and 3 bases lay in between. The CDR3 contains 11 residues. The protocol was immunoSEQ multiplex PCR, while the TCRdb copy is restricted to in-frame clones and leaves out a portion. The sample contains about 380,000 clones, roughly 96% of which appear only once. The TCR originated in a man aged 25-45 years in good health. The specimen was memory CD8+ T cells sorted from blood. Described subset: CD45RO+ cells pooled with CCR7-negative TemRA cells. The chain recombines TRBV7-9 with TRBJ2-7; D gene uncertain. The CDR3 protein is CASSLVNEQYF. The DNA for the CDR3 is TGTGCCAGCAGCTTAGTTAACGAGCAGTACTTC.